The T cell receptor (beta chain) described here comes from a study of CD8 T cells in Susac syndrome. General study findings and limits: A relatively small number of individuals underwent TCR sequencing and HLA analysis.

Trimming removed 7 bases at V and 5 bases at J, with 18 bases between. Germline CDR1 reads SNHLY; CDR2 reads FYNNEI. The CDR3 length is 15 residues. A note on this clonotype: What it binds is unknown.

Random hexamers served to reverse transcribe roughly 0.45 to 1 ug RNA. Coverage of TCR beta CDR3 amplification by immunoSEQ multiplex PCR extended to 54 Vbeta and 13 Jbeta. MiXCR, applied by TCRdb to the immunoSEQ multiplex PCR reads, yields one record per CDR3 protein. This sample has hundreds of thousands of distinct CDR3 sequences; more than 80% occur once, and the top ten carry 0.09% to 0.15%. The multiple sclerosis control group was made up of treatment-naive patients with stable or active relapsing-remitting disease. Isolation of CD8+ and CD4+ T cells was performed negatively, whereas enrichment of TEMRA cells was done by FACS.

Sequencing used CD8+ T cells from PBMCs. The TCR originated in a human donor with multiple sclerosis. The rearrangement joins TRBV2 to TRBJ2-1, with D tentatively TRBD2 (6 bases). The CDR3 DNA follows: TGTGCCAGCACTATTACGGGAGAGCCCCACAATGAGCAGTTCTTC. Its translation: CASTITGEPHNEQFF.